The 15 T cell receptor beta chains reported below all come from one sample, sequenced in a study of blood T cells in healthy people across ages. A J-beta primer mix and a sample-barcoded 5' primer were used in a second PCR of about 6 to 12 cycles. TCRdb recomputed calls from the 5' RACE reads with MiXCR, one row per CDR3 protein. Among about 1.8 million distinct CDR3 sequences listed, roughly 50% were seen once. Input material: blood. These receptors originate from a woman between 40 and 50 years old in good health.

The V and J genes are TRBV7-2 and TRBJ2-3, with D unclear. CDR1 is SGHTA and CDR2 is FQGNSA in the germline V gene. V lost 8 bases, J lost 5 bases, and 17 bases lay in between. This CDR3 is 14 amino acids long. The CDR3 DNA reads as TGTGCCAGCTCCGGGCCCAATTACGGAGATACGCAGTATTTT. Translated: CASSGPNYGDTQYF.

The rearrangement uses TRBV4-1 and TRBJ1-3; D may be TRBD1 (5 bases). The CDR3 totals 15 residues. The V end was cut by 2 bases, the J end by 2 bases, with 10 bases between. CDR1 MGHRA and CDR2 YSYEKL come from the germline V gene. For the CDR3, the DNA is TGCGCCAGCAGCCAACCGACAGACCCTGGAAACACCATATATTTT. Translating it yields CASSQPTDPGNTIYF.

Of note for this clonotype: One junction end disagrees with the germline gene, perhaps due to a read error. The chain employs TRBV7-3 and TRBJ2-3, with TRBD2 identical over 8 bases. The CDR3 is 12 residues long. The germline V gene has CDR1 SGHTA and CDR2 FQGTGA. The CDR3 here is CATRRSGDTRYF. The CDR3 DNA is TGTGCAACCAGGCGTAGCGGGGATACGCGGTATTTT.

V usage is TRBV5-1 and J usage is TRBJ1-2, with D hard to call. V was pared by 7 bases and J by 3 bases, with 34 bases between. This CDR3 has 20 amino acids. CDR1 and CDR2 from the germline V gene are SGHRS and YFSETQ. CDR3 in amino acids: CASGRPASGNELSYDYGYTF. The DNA for the CDR3 is TGCGCCAGCGGTCGCCCGGCGTCCGGGAATGAGTTAAGTTACGACTATGGCTACACCTTC.

This chain joins TRBV3-1 and TRBJ2-1, with 8 bases lining up with TRBD1. The CDR3 is 17 residues long. Germline V gives CDR1 LGHDT, CDR2 YNNKEL (reference sequence). Germline trimming cut 3 bases from V and 7 bases from J; bases unmatched to any gene: 14. This CDR3 is CASSQKAGGIFANEQFF. In DNA, the CDR3 is TGTGCCAGCAGCCAGAAAGCAGGGGGCATCTTTGCGAATGAGCAGTTCTTC.

The chain is built from TRBV7-2 and TRBJ2-2; D remains unclear. Trimming cost V 6 bases and J 0 bases, with 8 bases left between them. This CDR3 spans 14 amino acids. Germline V CDR1 and CDR2: SGHTA, FQGNSA. The CDR3 sequence is CASSNIPNTGELFF. The CDR3 nucleotides are TGTGCCAGCAGTAATATCCCGAACACCGGGGAGCTGTTTTTT.

In this sample, this clonotype turned up a few times. Germline and junction disagree at one end, which may indicate a read error. The chain carries TRBV7-9 and TRBJ2-5, with unresolved D. Per germline, CDR1 SEHNR and CDR2 FQNEAQ (reference sequence). CDR3 length equals 13 residues. This CDR3 is CASTLSAQETQYF. DNA of the CDR3: TGTGCCAGCACCTTAAGTGCCCAAGAGACCCAGTACTTC.

The chain has TRBV6-2 or TRBV6-3 and TRBJ2-3; TRBD2 agrees at 9 bases. V shed 0 bases and J 6 bases; nucleotides not matched to a gene: 7. CDR3 length equals 16 residues. Germline V gene lookup returns CDR1 MNHEY and CDR2 SVGEGT. The CDR3 loop is CASSYSSGTSKDTQYF. In DNA form, the CDR3 reads TGTGCCAGCAGTTACTCGTCTGGGACTAGCAAGGATACGCAGTATTTT.

This clonotype was picked up a small number of times. V and J are TRBV12-3 or TRBV12-4 and TRBJ2-3; D may correspond to TRBD1 or TRBD2 (6 bases each). Trimming removed 1 base from V and 0 bases from J, with 11 bases in between. CDR3 length: 16 residues. CDR3 protein: CASSLEGGHSTDTQYF. CDR3 bases: TGTGCCAGCAGTTTAGAGGGGGGCCATAGCACAGATACGCAGTATTTT.

This clonotype was counted between two and nine times. The chain recombines TRBV7-9 with TRBJ2-7; weak D call: TRBD2 (5 bases). The CDR3 covers 12 residues. The germline V gene encodes CDR1 SEHNR and CDR2 FQNEAQ (reference sequence). The ends were cut back, 7 bases at V and 0 bases at J, with 7 bases in the middle. DNA for the CDR3: TGTGCCAGCACTACTAGCTCCTACGAGCAGTACTTC. Translated, it gives CASTTSSYEQYF.

In regard to this clonotype: A junction boundary mismatches the germline segment, possibly from a read error. The chain is built from TRBV28 and TRBJ1-2, with TRBD1 matching 7 bases. CDR1 is MDHEN and CDR2 is SYDVKM in the germline V gene. There are 13 residues in the CDR3. The CDR3 region is CASRDQGDYDYTF. The CDR3 DNA sequence: TGTGCCAGCAGGGATCAGGGGGACTATGACTACACCTTC.

This rearrangement joins TRBV13 to TRBJ2-7, with 16 nucleotides matching TRBD2. The CDR3 has 19 amino acids. Germline loops: CDR1 PRHDT, CDR2 FYEKMQ (reference sequence). V lost 4 bases, J lost 2 bases, and 11 bases stayed unmatched. The DNA of the CDR3 is TGTGCCAGCAGCTCACTGGGACTAGCGGGAGGGAATAGAGCCTACGAGCAGTACTTC. This codes for CASSSLGLAGGNRAYEQYF.

The rearrangement links TRBV11-2 to TRBJ2-5; D perhaps matches TRBD1 (6 bases). The germline V gene encodes CDR1 SGHAT and CDR2 FQNNGV. The CDR3 totals 17 residues. Trimming stripped 4 bases from V and 0 bases from J, with 18 bases between. CDR3 region: CASSSGAWGPYQETQYF. The CDR3 region has the DNA TGTGCCAGCAGCTCAGGGGCCTGGGGGCCTTACCAAGAGACCCAGTACTTC.

The chain recombines TRBV5-1 with TRBJ2-6, with 7 bases that match TRBD1. Germline lookup yields CDR1 SGHRS and CDR2 YFSETQ. V lost 8 bases, J lost 0 bases, and 5 bases stayed unmatched. The CDR3 has 15 amino acids. The CDR3 nucleotides are TGCGCCAGTGGGGACAGCTTCTCTGGGGCCAACGTCCTGACTTTC. Its translation: CASGDSFSGANVLTF.

The V and J genes are TRBV2 and TRBJ2-4; D is perhaps TRBD1 (6 bases). The better agreement between TRBJ2-7 and the DNA end casts doubt on the J call. This CDR3 is built from 16 residues. The germline CDR1 and CDR2 sequences are SNHLY and FYNNEI. CDR3 loop: CASRGPNREIRYEQYF. The CDR3, as DNA: TGTGCCAGCCGGGGCCCTAACAGGGAAATAAGGTACGAGCAGTACTTC.